This T cell receptor (beta chain) comes out of a study of cytomegalovirus exposure and HLA in healthy donors. Study outcomes and limitations: For cytomegalovirus status, the classifier reportedly gave diagnoses with high specificity and sensitivity.

PCR primers comprised 60 Vbeta and 13 Jbeta primers. Data came from immunoSEQ multiplex PCR; TCRdb stores just in-frame clones and leaves some out. The data hold 100,000 to 150,000 clones, with under 85% observed a single time. This clone was counted a few times. The antigen is not known. The sample consisted of PBMCs. The receptor was isolated from a woman aged 50 to 65 in good health and CMV-seropositive.

CDR3 sequence: CASSLAGTGVGNTIYF. Here the CDR3 DNA reads TGTGCCAGCAGCTTAGCGGGGACAGGGGTTGGAAACACCATATATTTT. The V call is TRBV7-9, the J call TRBJ1-3, with 10 bases fitting TRBD1. The CDR3 runs 16 residues. With 0 bases clipped from V and 3 bases from J, the junction kept 2 bases outside the gene matches. In germline, CDR1 is SEHNR, CDR2 FQNEAQ (reference sequence).